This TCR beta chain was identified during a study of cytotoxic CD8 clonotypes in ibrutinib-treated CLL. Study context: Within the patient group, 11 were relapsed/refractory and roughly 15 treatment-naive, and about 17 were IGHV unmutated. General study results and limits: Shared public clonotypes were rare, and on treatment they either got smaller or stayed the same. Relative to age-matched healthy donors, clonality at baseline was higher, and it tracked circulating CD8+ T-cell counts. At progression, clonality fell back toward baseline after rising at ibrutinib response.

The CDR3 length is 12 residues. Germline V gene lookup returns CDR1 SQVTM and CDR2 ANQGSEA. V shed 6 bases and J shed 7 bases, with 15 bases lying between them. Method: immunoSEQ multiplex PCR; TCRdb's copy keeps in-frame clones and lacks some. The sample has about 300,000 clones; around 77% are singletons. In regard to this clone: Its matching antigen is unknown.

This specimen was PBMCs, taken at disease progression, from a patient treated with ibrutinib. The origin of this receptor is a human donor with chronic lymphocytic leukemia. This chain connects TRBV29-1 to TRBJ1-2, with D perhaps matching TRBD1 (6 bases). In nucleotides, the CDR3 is TGCAGCGTATCAACAGGGACAAGTGGCTACACCTTC. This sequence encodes CSVSTGTSGYTF. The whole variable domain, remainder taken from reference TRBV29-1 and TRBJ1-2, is SAVISQKPSRDICQRGTSLTIQCQVDSQVTMMFWYRQQPGQSLTLIATANQGSEATYESGFVIDKFPISRPNLTFSTLTVSNMSPEDSSIYLCSVSTGTSGYTFGSGTRLTVV.